The T cell receptor (beta chain) described here comes from a study of OX40 agonist ivuxolimab in advanced cancers. Regarding the study as a whole: The work left the antigen specificity of expanded peripheral T cells undetermined. More expanded clones were seen, on average, in CD8+ T cells than in CD4+.

Data came from immunoSEQ multiplex PCR; TCRdb stores just in-frame clones and leaves some out. The table lists around 76,000 clones, just under 85% of them singletons. Concerning this clone: What it recognizes is unknown.

The CDR3 is made up of 12 amino acids. V lost 5 bases, J lost 4 bases, and 9 bases lay in between. Germline CDR1 SQVTM, CDR2 ANQGSEA. The sequencing used CD4+ or CD8+ T cells sorted from blood, collected in a trial of the OX40 agonist ivuxolimab. This chain uses TRBV29-1 with TRBJ2-1, with unresolved D. This clonotype originated in an adult with an advanced solid tumor such as melanoma, head and neck, liver or kidney cancer. CDR3 coding DNA: TGCAGCGTTTGTCAGGATTACAATGAGCAGTTCTTC. Translation: CSVCQDYNEQFF.